Below are 17 T cell receptor beta chains sequenced from a single sample in a study of response to subunit inactivated influenza vaccine. TCRdb re-called the RT-PCR reads with MiXCR, one entry per CDR3 protein. The table lists about 570,000 distinct CDR3 sequences, approximately 11% of them singletons. This sample also belongs to another study, concerning T cells expressing NK-cell markers. That source adds: Beta-chain TCR cDNA was generated via 5'RACE template switching with UMIs.

The material sequenced was PBMCs from blood, taken on the day of vaccination. Source of these receptors: a man aged 45 to 65 who received an inactivated influenza vaccine.

The gene calls are TRBV12-3 or TRBV12-4 and TRBJ2-5; either TRBD1 or TRBD2 may supply D (6 bases each). The CDR3 is 15 residues long. Trimming removed 3 bases at V and 2 bases at J, with 13 bases between. The CDR3 DNA reads TGTGCCAGCAGTTTGGTACAGGGAGGTCAAGAGACCCAGTACTTC. This codes for CASSLVQGGQETQYF.

The CDR3 DNA is TGTGCCAGCAGCCAAGCGGGGTTTAATTCACCCCTCCACTTT. It encodes CASSQAGFNSPLHF. V is TRBV12-3 or TRBV12-4 and J is TRBJ1-6; D gene unclear. CDR3 length: 14 amino acids. Trimming took off 6 bases at V and 6 bases at J, with 12 bases between the two ends.

This clonotype was observed many times. Here the CDR3 DNA reads TGCGCCAGCAGCCAAGGAGAGGGATTCAACTATGGCTACACCTTC. Its translation: CASSQGEGFNYGYTF. The chain recombines TRBV4-1 with TRBJ1-2; D not certain. Trimming removed 1 base from V and 2 bases from J, with 11 bases in between. Germline V gives CDR1 MGHRA, CDR2 YSYEKL. The CDR3 consists of 15 residues.

This clonotype was observed a few times. At one end the junction does not follow the germline gene, possibly because of a read error. This chain links TRBV11-2 with TRBJ2-1; no firm D call. Germline CDR1 is SGHAT and CDR2 is FQNNGV. The CDR3 is made up of 16 amino acids. The CDR3 nucleotides are TGTGCCAGCAGCCTAGATCTCTTAACGACATACAATGAGCAGTTCTTC. Translating it yields CASSLDLLTTYNEQFF.

This chain uses TRBV3-1 with TRBJ2-3; 14 bases fit TRBD2. This CDR3 contains 15 residues. V was clipped by 8 bases and J by 8 bases; unmatched bases: 9. Germline V gene sequence: CDR1 LGHDT, CDR2 YNNKEL (reference sequence). For the CDR3, the DNA is TGTGCCAGCCTAAAAGGACTAGCGGGGGGACCTACGCAGTATTTT. This sequence encodes CASLKGLAGGPTQYF.

The CDR3 sequence: CATLGGSPYEQYF. The CDR3 DNA reads as TGTGCCACACTAGGGGGTAGTCCCTACGAGCAGTACTTC. This chain links TRBV10-3 with TRBJ2-7, with a weak D call TRBD1 (6 bases). The germline V gene encodes CDR1 ENHRY and CDR2 SYGVKD. Trimming left V 10 bases short and J 2 bases short, with 15 bases between. The CDR3 totals 13 residues.

This clonotype appeared a few times. The chain recombines TRBV7-9 with TRBJ2-2; no clear D. V shed 5 bases and J shed 3 bases, with 19 bases lying between them. CDR1 is SEHNR and CDR2 is FQNEAQ in the germline V gene (reference sequence). This CDR3 region has 17 residues. The CDR3 sequence: CASSPNFLVRHTGELFF. In DNA, the CDR3 is TGTGCCAGCAGCCCAAATTTTCTCGTGAGGCACACCGGGGAGCTGTTTTTT.

This clonotype showed up just a few times. The rearrangement joins TRBV5-1 to TRBJ1-1, with 8 bases matching TRBD1. Losses at the gene ends were 4 bases for V and 5 bases for J; bases not matched to a gene: 10. CDR3 length: 15 residues. The V gene's germline CDR1 is SGHRS and CDR2 YFSETQ. DNA for the CDR3: TGCGCCAGCAGCCTGGTGGGCAGGGGGCAAACTGAAGCTTTCTTT. It codes for CASSLVGRGQTEAFF.

This clonotype turned up a few times. The chain joins TRBV6-1 to TRBJ2-7, with a tentative D call TRBD2 (6 bases). The CDR3 consists of 19 residues. CDR1 and CDR2 (germline): MNHNS, SASEGT. The V end lost 4 bases, the J end lost 0 bases, and 25 bases lay between the germline ends. The CDR3 sequence: CASSATGLYHPTSSYEQYF. The CDR3 region has the DNA TGTGCCAGCAGTGCGACGGGACTCTACCACCCCACAAGCTCCTACGAGCAGTACTTC.

This clonotype was seen only a few times. V is TRBV15 and J is TRBJ2-3; D may be TRBD2 (6 bases). V was pared by 0 bases and J by 1 base, with 11 bases between. The CDR3 consists of 16 residues. Germline CDR1 is LNHNV and CDR2 is YYDKDF (reference sequence). CDR3 amino acids: CATSRDGASGTDTQYF. The CDR3 coding sequence is TGTGCCACCAGCAGAGATGGGGCTAGCGGCACAGATACGCAGTATTTT.

The chain couples TRBV20-1 to TRBJ2-1; 8 positions agree with TRBD2. Looked up from germline, CDR1 is DFQATT and CDR2 is SNEGSKA (reference sequence). The V and J ends lost 0 bases and 10 bases, in that order; junction bases with no gene match: 17. The CDR3 extends over 17 amino acids. CDR3 bases: TGCAGTGCTAGAGATCCCATCGGGAGGGCCGGTCGGCTAGAGCAGTTCTTC. Protein sequence: CSARDPIGRAGRLEQFF.

Turning to this clonotype: A much larger clone lies a single base off, so this may be a read error. The gene calls are TRBV5-6 and TRBJ2-1; 10 bases agree with TRBD2. V trimming: 7 bases; J trimming: 8 bases; junction bases outside the gene matches: 12. Germline lookup yields CDR1 SGHDT and CDR2 YYEEEE. The CDR3 sequence is 15 residues long. Written as DNA, the CDR3 is TGTGCCAGCGGTTCCCTAGCGGGAGAATATCATGAGCAGTTCTTC. It specifies CASGSLAGEYHEQFF.

The chain employs TRBV3-1 and TRBJ2-5; no reliable D call. This CDR3 has 14 amino acids. The V gene's germline CDR1 is LGHDT and CDR2 YNNKEL (reference sequence). Deletions cut 0 bases from V and 1 base from J, with 6 bases between. The DNA for the CDR3 is TGTGCCAGCAGCCAAGATGTACTCCAAGAGACCCAGTACTTC. Translating it yields CASSQDVLQETQYF.

The chain recombines TRBV28 with TRBJ2-1; either TRBD1 or TRBD2 may fit D (5 bases each). Germline CDR1 and CDR2: MDHEN and SYDVKM. CDR3 length equals 13 residues. V lost 9 bases and J 5 bases, leaving 14 bases between the germline ends. The CDR3 nucleotides read TGTGCCAGTACCGGGACCACACACAATGAGCAGTTCTTC. This codes for CASTGTTHNEQFF.

This clonotype was recorded a few times. The V and J genes are TRBV5-1 and TRBJ2-3; TRBD1 aligns across 8 bases. The CDR3 contains 15 residues. The germline V gene encodes CDR1 SGHRS and CDR2 YFSETQ. Germline trimming cut 5 bases from V and 1 base from J; bases unmatched to any gene: 6. CDR3 in amino acids: CASSFEGQGTDTQYF. As DNA, the CDR3 is TGCGCCAGCAGTTTTGAGGGACAGGGCACAGATACGCAGTATTTT. Full variable domain (outside the CDR3, taken from reference TRBV5-1 and TRBJ2-3): KAGVTQTPRYLIKTRGQQVTLSCSPISGHRSVSWYQQTPGQGLQFLFEYFSETQRNKGNFPGRFSGRQFSNSRSEMNVSTLELGDSALYLCASSFEGQGTDTQYFGPGTRLTVL.

This clonotype was observed a few times. Sequence at one end of the junction differs from germline and may be a read error. V gene TRBV7-9 combines with J gene TRBJ2-1; 11 bases match TRBD1. CDR3 size: 12 residues. CDR1 and CDR2 (germline): SEHNR, FQNEAQ (reference sequence). DNA of the CDR3: TGTGCCAGCAGCCTTCGGACAGGGGGCCCGATCTTC. Translation: CASSLRTGGPIF.

This clonotype was detected a few times. This rearrangement joins TRBV7-9 to TRBJ2-7; D may match TRBD1 or TRBD2 (5 bases each). CDR1 is SEHNR, CDR2 FQNEAQ, per germline (reference sequence). This CDR3 has 14 residues. V lost 1 base, J lost 5 bases, and 12 bases lay in between. The CDR3 reads CASSLDGAGNEQYF. In nucleotides, the CDR3 is TGTGCCAGCAGCTTAGACGGGGCAGGGAACGAGCAGTACTTC.